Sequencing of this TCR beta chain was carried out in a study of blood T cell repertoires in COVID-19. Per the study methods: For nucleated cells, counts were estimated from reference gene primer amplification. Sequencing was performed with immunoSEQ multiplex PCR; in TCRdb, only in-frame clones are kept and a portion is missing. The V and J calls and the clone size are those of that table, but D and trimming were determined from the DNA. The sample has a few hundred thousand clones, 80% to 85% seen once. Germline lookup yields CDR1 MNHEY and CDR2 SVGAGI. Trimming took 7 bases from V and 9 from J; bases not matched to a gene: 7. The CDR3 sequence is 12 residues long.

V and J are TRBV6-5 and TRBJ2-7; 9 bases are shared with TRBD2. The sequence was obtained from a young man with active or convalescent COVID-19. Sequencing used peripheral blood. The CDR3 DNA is TGTGCCAGCAAGGAGGGGACTAGCCGGCAGTACTTC. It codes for CASKEGTSRQYF.